These 30 T cell receptor beta chains were sequenced from one sample in a study of spatial heterogeneity in lung cancer. Whole-study results and caveats: Tumor mutation count correlated with how many alpha and beta TCRs expanded intratumorally.

Using its own MiXCR run on the 5' RACE reads, TCRdb lists one record per CDR3 protein. Among about 4,000 distinct CDR3 sequences listed, approximately 4% were seen once. These receptors lack a known antigen. Time point in this sample: sample taken at primary tumor resection. The material was lung tumor tissue, obtained at surgery. The receptors were sampled from a male donor with early-stage non-small cell lung cancer.

This clonotype has ten or more counts. CDR3 region: CASSARAAGTGGTNYGYTF. The CDR3, as DNA: TGTGCCAGCAGCGCGCGGGCGGCGGGTACTGGAGGAACTAACTATGGCTACACCTTC. The V and J genes are TRBV9 and TRBJ1-2; unclear D gene. The CDR3 runs 19 residues. The germline V gene has CDR1 SGDLS and CDR2 YYNGEE. With 3 bases removed from V and 0 bases from J, the gap between germline ends came to 24 bases.

This clonotype is judged medium-sized. The chain is built from TRBV29-1 and TRBJ1-1; 9 nucleotides align to TRBD1. This CDR3 has 12 residues. Germline values: CDR1 SQVTM, CDR2 ANQGSEA. V lost 4 bases, J lost 3 bases, and 0 bases stayed unmatched. In nucleotides, the CDR3 is TGCAGCGTTGGACAGGGGGACACTGAAGCTTTCTTT. Amino acids: CSVGQGDTEAFF.

This clonotype occurred a few times. The chain carries TRBV7-9 and TRBJ2-3; 9 nucleotides match TRBD2. Looked up from germline, CDR1 is SEHNR and CDR2 is FQNEAQ (reference sequence). This CDR3 region has 15 residues. The junction had 9 bases not matched to a gene; V was cut back by 5 bases and J by 6 bases. CDR3 sequence: CASSALAGIRDTQYF. CDR3 nucleotide sequence: TGTGCCAGCAGCGCTCTAGCGGGAATCCGGGATACGCAGTATTTT.

The table lists this clonotype with many counts. The CDR3 DNA is TGCGCCAGCAGCTCGAATAGGAACACTGAAGCTTTCTTT. It encodes CASSSNRNTEAFF. This chain joins TRBV5-1 and TRBJ1-1; D is undetermined. Germline values: CDR1 SGHRS, CDR2 YFSETQ. Trimming took 3 bases from V and 1 from J, leaving 7 bases between them. CDR3 length equals 13 residues.

This clonotype is categorized as medium-sized. The chain links TRBV18 to TRBJ2-3, with D uncertain. CDR1 is KGHSH, CDR2 LQKENI, per germline. Trimming pared 4 bases from V and 0 bases from J, leaving 5 bases between. This CDR3 comprises 13 residues. This chain's CDR3 is CASSQASTDTQYF. The CDR3 DNA follows: TGTGCCAGCTCACAAGCTAGCACAGATACGCAGTATTTT. Full variable domain (remainder filled in from reference TRBV18 and TRBJ2-3): NAGVMQNPRHLVRRRGQEARLRCSPMKGHSHVYWYRQLPEEGLKFMVYLQKENIIDESGMPKERFSAEFPKEGPSILRIQQVVRGDSAAYFCASSQASTDTQYFGPGTRLTVL.

This clonotype is medium-sized by share. This sequence joins TRBV6-2 or TRBV6-3 and TRBJ1-1, with D uncertain. CDR3 length: 13 residues. Between the trimmed V and J ends, which lost 4 bases and 1 base, there was a span of 7 bases. Germline values: CDR1 MNHEY, CDR2 SVGEGT. CDR3 nucleotides: TGTGCCAGCAGTTCCGGACGGAACACTGAAGCTTTCTTT. Protein: CASSSGRNTEAFF.

The sample holds many counts of this clonotype. This chain uses TRBV20-1 with TRBJ2-3; D remains unclear. Per germline, CDR1 DFQATT and CDR2 SNEGSKA (reference sequence). V was cut by 0 bases and J by 10 bases, with 23 bases left in between. The CDR3 is made up of 16 amino acids. CDR3 in amino acids: CSARDSGSSLEGAQYF. CDR3 nucleotide sequence: TGCAGTGCTAGAGATTCGGGCTCCTCGCTCGAAGGTGCGCAGTATTTT.

This clonotype ranks as medium-sized. CDR3: CASSLVPPGTGTGNTIYF. In DNA, the CDR3 is TGTGCCAGCAGCTTAGTGCCCCCCGGGACAGGGACCGGAAACACCATATATTTT. The V call is TRBV7-2, the J call TRBJ1-3, with 9 positions matching TRBD1. Germline CDR1 SGHTA, CDR2 FQGNSA. V lost 1 base and J lost 4; bases outside the gene matches: 11. CDR3 length: 18 residues.

Within the sample, this clonotype is medium-sized. The chain combines TRBV5-1 with TRBJ1-4; no definite D call. Germline V lookup: CDR1 SGHRS, CDR2 YFSETQ. The CDR3 totals 16 residues. V lost 1 base and J lost 6, with 16 bases in between. Here the CDR3 reads CASSLTASGRDEKLFF. The DNA for the CDR3 is TGCGCCAGCAGCTTGACAGCGTCAGGCCGAGATGAAAAACTGTTTTTT.

At least ten counts were recorded for this clonotype. The gene calls are TRBV9 and TRBJ2-1, with D perhaps TRBD1 (5 bases). Germline assignment: CDR1 SGDLS and CDR2 YYNGEE. Deletions cut 0 bases from V and 4 bases from J, with 11 bases between. The CDR3 runs to 15 residues. The DNA for the CDR3 is TGTGCCAGCAGCGTAGTAGGGGATCTTTACAATGAGCAGTTCTTC. Translation gives CASSVVGDLYNEQFF.

The sample holds many counts of this clonotype. The chain links TRBV30 to TRBJ2-5; a weak D match, TRBD1 (5 bases). Trimming took off 4 bases at V and 2 bases at J, with 14 bases between the two ends. This CDR3 is built from 14 residues. CDR1 is GTSNPN, CDR2 SVGIG, per germline (reference sequence). DNA for the CDR3: TGTGCCTGGATAAGGCAGGGAACGCAAGAGACCCAGTACTTC. Its translation: CAWIRQGTQETQYF.

The table lists this clonotype with many counts. The chain has TRBV28 and TRBJ2-7; 11 bases are shared with TRBD2. Losses at the gene ends were 3 bases for V and 3 bases for J; bases not matched to a gene: 4. Germline CDR1 reads MDHEN; CDR2 reads SYDVKM. The CDR3 spans 15 residues. The CDR3, as DNA: TGTGCCAGCAGTTTGGGTACTAGCGGGGGCTACGAGCAGTACTTC. Translating it yields CASSLGTSGGYEQYF.

By frequency in the sample, this clonotype is medium-sized. The genes are TRBV2 and TRBJ2-1, with TRBD2 matching 7 bases. Germline-derived CDR1 and CDR2 are SNHLY and FYNNEI. The length of the CDR3 is 16 residues. With V trimmed by 7 bases and J by 1 base, 10 bases remained unmatched. The CDR3 sequence: CASKFLADLSYNEQFF. The DNA for the CDR3 is TGTGCCAGCAAATTTCTAGCGGACCTTTCCTACAATGAGCAGTTCTTC. Full variable domain (remainder filled in from reference TRBV2 and TRBJ2-1): EPEVTQTPSHQVTQMGQEVILRCVPISNHLYFYWYRQILGQKVEFLVSFYNNEISEKSEIFDDQFSVERPDGSNFTLKIRSTKLEDSAMYFCASKFLADLSYNEQFFGPGTRLTVL.

This clonotype has ten or more counts. The V and J genes are TRBV27 and TRBJ2-3; D gene ambiguous. The ends were cut back, 3 bases at V and 2 bases at J, with 9 bases in the middle. The length of the CDR3 is 14 residues. Germline V gene sequence: CDR1 MNHEY, CDR2 SMNVEV (reference sequence). The CDR3 here is CASSFQRPTDTQYF. The CDR3 DNA is TGTGCCAGCAGTTTCCAACGCCCCACAGATACGCAGTATTTT.

This clonotype has ten or more counts. The V and J genes are TRBV7-3 and TRBJ2-1; perhaps TRBD1 as D (6 bases). Germline CDR1 and CDR2: SGHTA and FQGTGA. This CDR3 has 18 residues. The V gene lost 2 bases and the J gene lost 6 bases, with 23 bases spanning the gap. Here the CDR3 DNA reads TGTGCCAGCAGCTTATCCACGGTCGGGACACCGCTCGGCAATGAGCAGTTCTTC. It yields the protein CASSLSTVGTPLGNEQFF.

This clonotype is judged medium-sized (0.01 to 0.1%). The chain has TRBV3-1 and TRBJ1-2; D unclear. The germline CDR1 and CDR2 sequences are LGHDT and YNNKEL (reference sequence). V was shortened by 3 bases and J by 5 bases, with 4 bases between the two germline ends. The CDR3 length is 11 residues. DNA for the CDR3: TGTGCCAGCAGCCAGGGATATGGCTACACCTTC. It specifies CASSQGYGYTF.

This clonotype has more than one count but fewer than ten. The chain carries TRBV6-5 and TRBJ1-3; maybe TRBD1 (5 bases). The CDR3 has 16 residues. CDR1 MNHEY and CDR2 SVGAGI come from the germline V gene. V was shortened by 2 bases and J by 0 bases, with 11 bases between the two germline ends. CDR3 region: CASSYGGLSSGNTIYF. The CDR3 region has the DNA TGTGCCAGCAGTTACGGGGGGTTGAGCTCTGGAAACACCATATATTTT.

This clonotype appeared many times. The chain is built from TRBV24-1 and TRBJ2-3; D assignment may be TRBD1 or TRBD2 (5 bases each). Trimming stripped 9 bases from V and 4 bases from J, with 13 bases between. The germline V gene encodes CDR1 KGHDR and CDR2 SFDVKD. CDR3 size: 13 residues. CDR3 DNA: TGTGCCACCCAGGGAGAGTGGGCAGATACGCAGTATTTT. Encoded protein: CATQGEWADTQYF.

This clonotype was seen ten or more times. The V call is TRBV7-2, the J call TRBJ2-1, with 11 bases lining up with TRBD2. This CDR3 has 17 residues. V lost 2 bases to trimming and J lost 5 bases; unmatched junction nucleotides: 8. The germline V gene has CDR1 SGHTA and CDR2 FQGNSA. The chain's CDR3 is CASSLRASGRSDNEQFF. CDR3 sequence (DNA): TGTGCCAGCAGCTTAAGGGCTAGCGGGAGGAGCGACAATGAGCAGTTCTTC. The entire variable domain, with the rest obtained from reference TRBV7-2 and TRBJ2-1, is as follows: GAGVSQSPSNKVTEKGKDVELRCDPISGHTALYWYRQSLGQGLEFLIYFQGNSAPDKSGLPSDRFSAERTGGSVSTLTIQRTQQEDSAVYLCASSLRASGRSDNEQFFGPGTRLTVL.

As for this clonotype: This may come from a read error, since a much larger clone is one base off. The CDR3 DNA follows: TGTGCCAGCAGTTTGGGGTCCCAGCGGGGGAACCTAGGGGAGACCCAGTACTTC. It translates to CASSLGSQRGNLGETQYF. The chain links TRBV12-3 or TRBV12-4 to TRBJ2-5; 8 bases match TRBD2. V shed 3 bases, J shed 5 bases, and the junction held 17 bases outside the gene matches. The CDR3 is 18 amino acids.

In the case of this clonotype: A much more abundant neighbour one base away suggests this may be a read error. The rearrangement joins TRBV5-5 to TRBJ2-7, with no clear D. Trimming left V 0 bases short and J 7 bases short, with 14 bases between. The germline V gene has CDR1 SGHKS and CDR2 YYEKEE (reference sequence). The CDR3 consists of 14 residues. CDR3 residues: CASSLEVGLQEQYF. CDR3 nucleotide sequence: TGTGCCAGCAGCTTGGAGGTGGGATTGCAGGAGCAGTACTTC.

J is TRBJ1-1 and V is TRBV5-1, with unresolved D. Germline lookup yields CDR1 SGHRS and CDR2 YFSETQ. This CDR3 is 14 amino acids long. Deletions cut 2 bases from V and 1 base from J, with 9 bases between. CDR3 region: CASSFAPPNTEAFF. The CDR3 DNA reads as TGCGCCAGCAGCTTTGCTCCGCCGAACACTGAAGCTTTCTTT.

This clonotype qualifies as medium-sized. The chain employs TRBV20-1 and TRBJ1-1, with a tentative D call TRBD1 (6 bases). Germline V gene sequence: CDR1 DFQATT, CDR2 SNEGSKA (reference sequence). Trimming removed 1 base from V and 8 bases from J, with 17 bases in between. The CDR3 length is 14 residues. CDR3 DNA: TGCAGTGCTAGAGCAAGACAGGACTTGATGGAAGCTTTCTTT. Translating gives CSARARQDLMEAFF.

This clonotype is judged medium-sized. The rearrangement joins TRBV7-2 to TRBJ2-7; D might be TRBD1 or TRBD2, each matching 6 bases. With 0 bases removed from V and 4 bases from J, the gap between germline ends came to 10 bases. This CDR3 is 14 amino acids long. The germline V gene has CDR1 SGHTA and CDR2 FQGNSA. CDR3 residues: CASSLAGGKYEQYF. CDR3 in DNA: TGTGCCAGCAGCTTAGCGGGGGGCAAATACGAGCAGTACTTC.

In this sample, this clonotype turned up many times. J is TRBJ1-1 and V is TRBV5-4, with 12 bases fitting TRBD1. The J segment lost 0 bases and the V segment lost 5 bases, leaving 5 bases of the junction unmatched. Germline CDR1 SGHNT, CDR2 YYREEE (reference sequence). This CDR3 has 16 amino acids. CDR3 DNA: TGTGCCAGCAGGGGACAGGGGGCTCCAATGAACACTGAAGCTTTCTTT. Protein: CASRGQGAPMNTEAFF.

The table lists this clonotype with many counts. The chain has TRBV6-1 and TRBJ1-5, with a weak D call TRBD1 (5 bases). The CDR3 covers 17 residues. Trimming shortened V by 6 bases and J by 0 bases, and 18 bases separated the two germline ends. The V gene's germline CDR1 is MNHNS and CDR2 SASEGT. The CDR3 DNA follows: TGTGCCAGCAGCGCGCATTACAGGATTGATAGCAATCAGCCCCAGCATTTT. It is translated as CASSAHYRIDSNQPQHF.

This clonotype is labeled as medium-sized. V usage is TRBV4-3 and J usage is TRBJ2-3, with unresolved D. There are 13 residues in the CDR3. Trimming removed 4 bases from V and 3 bases from J, with 8 bases in between. Germline CDR1 LGHNA, CDR2 YSLEER. This chain's CDR3 is CASSPRLTDTQYF. CDR3 sequence (DNA): TGCGCCAGCAGCCCTCGGCTGACAGATACGCAGTATTTT.

This clonotype was seen ten or more times. The gene calls are TRBV20-1 and TRBJ1-3; D not resolved. In germline, CDR1 is DFQATT, CDR2 SNEGSKA (reference sequence). The ends were cut back, 6 bases at V and 4 bases at J, with 16 bases in the middle. This CDR3 has 14 residues. In DNA, the CDR3 is TGCAGTGCCCGGGATCGGTATCAGGGAAACACCATATATTTT. This sequence encodes CSARDRYQGNTIYF.

This clonotype is judged medium-sized (0.01 to 0.1%). The chain uses TRBV20-1 and TRBJ2-1, with 8 bases fitting TRBD2. The CDR3 has 18 residues. V was pared by 3 bases and J by 4 bases, with 17 bases of the junction left unmatched. The germline CDR1 and CDR2 sequences are DFQATT and SNEGSKA (reference sequence). The CDR3 region has the DNA TGCAGTGCTAGGGACCTACTAGACATGGCGGGGGGATACAATGAGCAGTTCTTC. Translated: CSARDLLDMAGGYNEQFF.

The sample holds many counts of this clonotype. V gene TRBV12-3 or TRBV12-4 combines with J gene TRBJ1-1, with D tentatively TRBD1 (5 bases). The CDR3 runs 14 residues. V lost 3 bases, J lost 7 bases, and 15 bases lay in between. The CDR3 sequence: CASSLGHGNYEAFF. In DNA form, the CDR3 reads TGTGCCAGCAGTTTGGGGCATGGAAACTATGAAGCTTTCTTT.